Listed below are T cell receptor beta chains from one sample, sequenced in a study of radiotherapy plus CTLA-4 blockade in lung cancer. TCRdb keeps only in-frame clones here, not all; method: immunoSEQ multiplex PCR. In the table there are more than 75,000 clones, around 84% of which are singletons. Sequenced here: peripheral blood, sampled from a patient treated with radiotherapy plus ipilimumab. These receptors all come from a human donor with non-small cell lung cancer that progressed on radiotherapy plus ipilimumab. Each CDR3 is given with its conserved first and last residue. Each record gives: clone size, V gene, J gene, CDR3 protein. Rows give clone size only sometimes, using once, few, many, or a class for an expanded clone.

few	TRBV7-8	TRBJ2-7	CASSTPGQSYEQYF
NA	TRBV5-1	TRBJ2-1	CASSREPSGNYNEQFF
NA	TRBV7-8	TRBJ1-2	CDSSWDRGLDGYTF
NA	TRBV28	TRBJ2-3	CATKRGASTDTQYF
NA	TRBV5-1	TRBJ2-1	CASSLIAGADNEQFF
NA	TRBV5-1	TRBJ2-3	CASWGALSTDTQYF
once	TRBV7-2	TRBJ2-1	CASMRGRASYNEQFF
NA	TRBV27	TRBJ2-3	CASSLDRGTDTQYF
NA	TRBV27	TRBJ2-7	CASSFYRGYEQYF
NA	TRBV19	TRBJ1-5	CASSIQGSSNQPQHF
NA	TRBV19	TRBJ1-5	CASSITGGNQPQHF
NA	TRBV28	TRBJ2-3	CASSLFGTSTDTQYF
NA	TRBV11-1	TRBJ2-2	CASSLGANTGELFF
NA	TRBV4-2	TRBJ2-2	CASSQSSGSNTGELFF
few	TRBV7-6	TRBJ2-1	CASSLEDSAYNEQFF
NA	TRBV2	TRBJ2-7	CASSEAGTARYEQYF
NA	TRBV7-9	TRBJ1-2	CASSQTAGEYGYTF
NA	TRBV5-1	TRBJ2-7	CASSPGLAGLYEQYF
NA	TRBV5-1	TRBJ2-3	CASSLGFVGQITDTQYF
once	TRBV11-2	TRBJ1-1	CASSLEVRDAFF
NA	TRBV7-3	TRBJ2-3	CASSPLAGVYDTQYF
NA	TRBV6-1	TRBJ2-1	CASSVVNEQFF
NA	TRBV9	TRBJ2-2	CASSVEGGSATGELFF
few	TRBV19	TRBJ2-3	CASSRGLAGVGGTDTQYF
NA	TRBV28	TRBJ2-6	CASSSRPGANVLTF
NA	TRBV19	TRBJ2-3	CASVGETSGFGTQYF
NA	TRBV4-1	TRBJ2-5	CASSQDIGAGVGTQYF
NA	TRBV11-3	TRBJ2-2	CASSFRGSSSGELFF
NA	TRBV5-1	TRBJ2-5	CASRESGGETQYF
NA	TRBV29-1	TRBJ1-5	CSVGGTGGLPQHF
NA	TRBV10-3	TRBJ1-2	CAIHSGTEDYTF
NA	TRBV7-3	TRBJ1-2	CASSLPLQKTLYGYTF
NA	TRBV5-1	TRBJ1-2	CASSLRRDYGYTF
NA	TRBV5-1	TRBJ1-1	CASSFGQGNTEAFF
NA	TRBV19	TRBJ2-1	CASRDYSYNEQFF
NA	TRBV30	TRBJ1-1	CAWSGGEAFF